Detailed here is one T cell receptor (beta chain). As yet, its antigen is unknown. From germline, CDR1 is SGHKS and CDR2 YYEKEE (reference sequence). The CDR3 extends over 15 amino acids. V lost 0 bases, J lost 5 bases, and 13 bases lay in between. The data belong to a study of T cell responses to AZD1222 COVID-19 vaccine. Method: immunoSEQ multiplex PCR; TCRdb's copy keeps in-frame clones and lacks some. The sample consists of 85,000 to 110,000 clones, 91% of them appearing once. Findings and limits, study-wide: Clonal diversity was possibly underestimated, and white British individuals and females predominated among donors. Repertoires were obtained only post-peak T cell response.

The J gene is TRBJ2-3, the V gene TRBV5-5; tentatively, D is TRBD2 (5 bases). This receptor was obtained from an adult in good health. The sequences come from peripheral blood, collected on day 0 of AZD1222 vaccination. The CDR3, as DNA: TGTGCCAGCAGCTTGGGGGCCATACGGGGAGATACGCAGTATTTT. This sequence encodes CASSLGAIRGDTQYF.